These T cell receptor beta chains were read from a single sample in a study of cytomegalovirus exposure and HLA in healthy donors. Repertoires were generated with immunoSEQ multiplex PCR, while TCRdb's copy carries only in-frame clones and drops some. The sample holds over 150,000 clones; 70% to 75% are singletons and the top ten take approximately 4.8%. The sample consisted of PBMCs. These receptors originate from a young man in good health and CMV-seropositive. The CDR3 runs from the conserved cysteine through the conserved F or W. The D gene is left open where the match is weak. Some rows mark clone size as missing; the rest say once, few, many or name a class of expanded clone.

D gene	V gene	clone size	J gene	CDR3 protein	CDR3 DNA
TRBD1	TRBV6-6	few	TRBJ1-6	CASTGQGDSPLHF	TGTGCCAGCACGGGACAGGGGGATTCACCCCTCCACTTT
TRBD1	TRBV19	NA	TRBJ1-2	CASSMQPGGYGYTF	TGTGCCAGTAGTATGCAGCCAGGGGGATATGGCTACACCTTC
NA	TRBV2	NA	TRBJ2-2	CASSDVTINTGELFF	TGTGCCAGCAGTGATGTGACAATTAACACCGGGGAGCTGTTTTTT
TRBD2	TRBV6-6	NA	TRBJ2-6	CASSLLAGETNVLTF	TGTGCCAGCAGTTTACTAGCGGGGGAGACCAACGTCCTGACTTTC
TRBD1	TRBV30	once	TRBJ2-5	CAWRPFTGGETQYF	TGTGCCTGGAGGCCATTTACAGGGGGGGAGACCCAGTACTTC
TRBD1	TRBV19	NA	TRBJ1-4	CASRSTGEDKELFF	TGTGCCAGTAGGTCGACAGGGGAGGACAAGGAACTGTTTTTT
TRBD2	TRBV4-3	few	TRBJ2-2	CASSQDGSVAGGWTGELFF	TGCGCCAGCAGCCAAGATGGATCGGTAGCGGGAGGGTGGACCGGGGAGCTGTTTTTT
TRBD2	TRBV13	NA	TRBJ2-1	CASSPWTSGYNEQFF	TGTGCCAGCAGCCCTTGGACTAGCGGATACAATGAGCAGTTCTTC
NA	TRBV5-4	NA	TRBJ2-7	CASRAGREPSYEQYF	TGTGCCAGCAGGGCTGGGCGGGAACCCTCCTACGAGCAGTACTTC
NA	TRBV19	NA	TRBJ1-2	CASSLRPVGGYGYTF	TGTGCCAGTAGTCTGCGGCCTGTTGGTGGCTATGGCTACACCTTC
TRBD2	TRBV18	NA	TRBJ2-7	CASSPTSGRFGEQYF	TGTGCCAGCTCACCCACCAGCGGGAGGTTTGGCGAGCAGTACTTC
NA	TRBV4-2	NA	TRBJ2-5	CASSPGGGEKTQYF	TGTGCCAGCAGCCCCGGAGGGGGGGAAAAGACCCAGTACTTC
NA	TRBV6-1	NA	TRBJ2-3	CASTDSSVTQYF	TGTGCCAGCACCGATTCTAGCGTTACGCAGTATTTT
TRBD1	TRBV7-2	NA	TRBJ2-7	CASSFGTGRYEQYF	TGTGCCAGCAGCTTTGGGACAGGCCGCTACGAGCAGTACTTC
NA	TRBV19	few	TRBJ2-2	CASSIVSGEHTGELFF	TGTGCCAGTAGTATAGTTTCAGGGGAGCACACCGGGGAGCTGTTTTTT
TRBD1	TRBV7-2	NA	TRBJ1-1	CAGSRQGAVNTEAFF	TGTGCCGGCAGCAGACAGGGAGCCGTGAACACTGAAGCTTTCTTT
NA	TRBV2	few	TRBJ2-7	CASSWADEQYF	TGTGCCAGCAGTTGGGCTGACGAGCAGTACTTC
NA	TRBV19	once	TRBJ1-3	CASTAGFSGNTIYF	TGTGCCAGTACCGCAGGATTCTCTGGAAACACCATATATTTT
NA	TRBV29-1	NA	TRBJ2-7	CSVVGVTSYEQYF	TGCAGCGTTGTCGGGGTCACTTCCTACGAGCAGTACTTC
NA	TRBV13	NA	TRBJ2-4	CASSLGRSREKVKNIQYF	TGTGCCAGCAGCTTAGGCAGGAGCAGGGAAAAGGTCAAAAACATTCAGTACTTC
NA	TRBV11-2	NA	TRBJ1-3	CASSLDGLGAISGNTIYF	TGTGCCAGCAGCTTAGATGGGCTGGGGGCCATCTCTGGAAACACCATATATTTT
NA	TRBV7-2	NA	TRBJ1-2	CASSLNSFNYGYTF	TGTGCCAGCAGCCTTAACAGCTTCAACTATGGCTACACCTTC
NA	TRBV6-5	NA	TRBJ1-2	CASSYYWYGYTF	TGTGCCAGCAGTTACTACTGGTATGGCTACACCTTC
TRBD1	TRBV7-6	NA	TRBJ1-6	CASSLATGGGNSPLHF	TGTGCCAGCAGCTTAGCGACAGGGGGGGGGAATTCACCCCTCCACTTT
NA	TRBV11-2	NA	TRBJ2-7	CASSLAGAYEQYF	TGTGCCAGCAGCTTAGCGGGGGCCTACGAGCAGTACTTC
TRBD2	TRBV28	NA	TRBJ2-7	CASSLVLLAGTYEQYF	TGTGCCAGCAGTTTAGTCCTACTAGCGGGTACCTACGAGCAGTACTTC
NA	TRBV30	once	TRBJ2-7	CAWSGQGRGEQYF	TGTGCCTGGAGTGGGCAGGGCCGAGGCGAGCAGTACTTC
TRBD1	TRBV5-4	NA	TRBJ2-7	CASSRQGGSYEQYF	TGTGCCAGCAGCCGACAGGGGGGGAGCTACGAGCAGTACTTC
NA	TRBV18	NA	TRBJ1-2	CASSPRGQNYGYTF	TGTGCCAGCTCACCGAGAGGACAGAACTATGGCTACACCTTC
TRBD1	TRBV5-1	NA	TRBJ2-5	CASSNDRGWETQYF	TGCGCCAGCAGCAACGACAGGGGGTGGGAGACCCAGTACTTC
TRBD2	TRBV2	NA	TRBJ2-3	CAAAGDTDTQYF	TGTGCCGCGGCGGGAGACACAGATACGCAGTATTTT
NA	TRBV15	NA	TRBJ2-5	CATSVDLKETQYF	TGTGCCACCAGCGTGGACTTAAAAGAGACCCAGTACTTC
TRBD1	TRBV18	NA	TRBJ1-1	CASSPGTGNTEAFF	TGTGCCAGCTCCCCCGGGACAGGGAACACTGAAGCTTTCTTT
TRBD1	TRBV27	NA	TRBJ1-2	CASSFRDRGRFGGYTF	TGTGCCAGCAGTTTTAGAGACAGGGGGCGATTCGGTGGCTACACCTTC
TRBD2	TRBV29-1	NA	TRBJ2-7	CSVEDRGRLRTSGRAYEQYF	TGCAGCGTTGAAGATCGGGGGCGACTCAGGACTAGCGGGAGGGCCTACGAGCAGTACTTC
TRBD2	TRBV19	NA	TRBJ2-2	CASALAGVDTGELFF	TGTGCCAGTGCCCTAGCGGGAGTAGACACCGGGGAGCTGTTTTTT
NA	TRBV7-2	once	TRBJ1-1	CASSLANMNTEAFF	TGTGCCAGCAGCTTAGCGAACATGAACACTGAAGCTTTCTTT
TRBD2	TRBV30	NA	TRBJ2-3	CAWSVTSGRRDTQYF	TGTGCCTGGAGTGTGACTAGCGGGAGAAGAGATACGCAGTATTTT
TRBD1	TRBV6-5	NA	TRBJ1-1	CASSRRTGGTEAFF	TGTGCCAGCAGTCGCCGGACAGGAGGCACTGAAGCTTTCTTT
TRBD1	TRBV19	NA	TRBJ2-1	CASRVTGGSYNEQFF	TGTGCCAGTAGGGTGACAGGGGGCTCCTACAATGAGCAGTTCTTC
NA	TRBV2	NA	TRBJ2-3	CASRKDSPSTDTQYF	TGTGCCAGCAGGAAGGACAGTCCTAGCACAGATACGCAGTATTTT
TRBD1	TRBV5-5	NA	TRBJ1-2	CASSPPAGTDAGYTF	TGTGCCAGCAGCCCCCCCGCCGGGACAGACGCCGGCTACACCTTC
TRBD1	TRBV6-1	NA	TRBJ2-7	CASSEGDRQHYEQYF	TGTGCCAGCAGTGAAGGGGACAGACAGCACTACGAGCAGTACTTC
NA	TRBV5-1	NA	TRBJ2-3	CASSGGTAGTDTQYF	TGCGCCAGCAGCGGCGGGACAGCTGGCACAGATACGCAGTATTTT
NA	TRBV13	NA	TRBJ2-7	CASSLRWAEEYF	TGTGCCAGCAGCTTAAGGTGGGCGGAGGAGTACTTC
NA	TRBV7-6	once	TRBJ2-1	CASSPGVEQFF	TGTGCCAGCAGTCCCGGGGTTGAGCAGTTCTTC
NA	TRBV29-1	NA	TRBJ2-5	CSVRRTVQETQYF	TGCAGCGTTAGGCGGACAGTGCAAGAGACCCAGTACTTC
NA	TRBV7-9	NA	TRBJ1-2	CASSFDGLGGYTF	TGTGCCAGCAGCTTCGATGGGCTTGGCGGCTACACCTTC
NA	TRBV11-2	NA	TRBJ1-2	CASSPGDRWGYTF	TGTGCCAGCAGCCCAGGGGATCGATGGGGCTACACCTTC
NA	TRBV6-1	NA	TRBJ1-6	CASSDRVGNSPLHF	TGTGCCAGCAGTGACAGGGTGGGGAATTCACCCCTCCACTTT
NA	TRBV10-2	NA	TRBJ2-5	CASRGGRYLQETQYF	TGCGCCAGCAGGGGGGGACGGTACCTCCAAGAGACCCAGTACTTC
NA	TRBV4-3	NA	TRBJ2-7	CASSSNRDEVHEQYF	TGCGCCAGCAGCTCCAACAGGGACGAGGTCCACGAGCAGTACTTC
NA	TRBV19	NA	TRBJ1-6	CASSIRPFGSYNSPLHF	TGTGCCAGTAGTATTCGGCCCTTCGGGTCCTATAATTCACCCCTCCACTTT